This note documents a single T cell receptor (beta chain) sequence. The antigen is undetermined. The source of the sample is a study of shared clonotypes between healthy human individuals. As for the study in general: Contributing individuals were two females and three males aged 18 to 49. CD8 memory received one plate per donor, CD8 naive two, CD4 memory three and CD4 naive three. Points from the study as a whole: The study generally estimated greater richness for naive than memory subsets.

CDR1 is MDHEN and CDR2 is SYDVKM in the germline V gene. V gave up 3 bases and J gave up 6 bases, with 9 bases separating them. This CDR3 is 13 amino acids long. Using immunoSEQ multiplex PCR, the repertoire was profiled, and TCRdb retains in-frame clones only, with some absent. The sample contains more than 550,000 clones, 90% of which appear only once. Free of recent acute infections or vaccinations, the donors were healthy HIV-negative adults. The source material was memory CD8+ T cells from PBMCs. Subset given: CD45RO+ cells pooled with CCR7-negative TemRA cells. The TCR originated in a man between 18 and 29 years old in good health. Some clones in this sample may be carry-over from other donors' samples. This chain uses TRBV28 with TRBJ2-4, with a possible D match to TRBD2 (6 bases). The chain's CDR3 is CASSLRGANIQYF. The CDR3 DNA reads TGTGCCAGCAGTTTGCGCGGGGCAAACATTCAGTACTTC.